Below are 17 T cell receptor beta chains sequenced from a single sample in a study of blood T cell repertoires in COVID-19. TCRdb's table, derived via immunoSEQ multiplex PCR, lists solely in-frame clones and lacks some. The sample has over 200,000 clones; about nine tenths are singletons. Sequencing was done on a sample of peripheral blood. These TCRs come from a woman in her sixties or seventies with acute or convalescent COVID-19.

The gene calls are TRBV7-2 and TRBJ1-5; TRBD1 matches at 7 bases. The V and J ends lost 5 bases and 0 bases, in that order; junction bases with no gene match: 4. Germline values: CDR1 SGHTA, CDR2 FQGNSA. The CDR3 sequence is 15 residues long. Written as DNA, the CDR3 is TGTGCCAGCAGCGTGACAGGGATTAGCAATCAGCCCCAGCATTTT. Amino acid sequence: CASSVTGISNQPQHF.

V usage is TRBV29-1 and J usage is TRBJ2-5; D perhaps matches TRBD1 (5 bases). Trimming took 8 bases from V and 1 from J, leaving 11 bases between them. Germline CDR1 reads SQVTM; CDR2 reads ANQGSEA. The CDR3 loop spans 12 amino acids. CDR3 protein: CSLGQSQETQYF. The CDR3 region has the DNA TGCAGCCTGGGGCAGAGCCAAGAGACCCAGTACTTC.

The CDR3, as DNA: TGTGCCTGGAATCAAAATAGCAATCAGCCCCAGCATTTT. It yields the protein CAWNQNSNQPQHF. The V call is TRBV30, the J call TRBJ1-5; D not certain. Trimming cost V 4 bases and J 0 bases, with 7 bases left between them. This CDR3 comprises 13 residues. CDR1 and CDR2 from the germline V gene are GTSNPN and SVGIG (reference sequence).

The chain has TRBV18 and TRBJ2-3, with 11 positions matching TRBD2. J gave up 1 base and V 1 base, and 4 bases lay outside the gene matches. The CDR3 runs to 17 residues. Germline CDR1 reads KGHSH; CDR2 reads LQKENI. DNA for the CDR3: TGTGCCAGCTCACCACAGATTAGCGGGGGGGGCACAGATACGCAGTATTTT. As protein: CASSPQISGGGTDTQYF. The entire variable domain, with the rest obtained from reference TRBV18 and TRBJ2-3, is as follows: NAGVMQNPRHLVRRRGQEARLRCSPMKGHSHVYWYRQLPEEGLKFMVYLQKENIIDESGMPKERFSAEFPKEGPSILRIQQVVRGDSAAYFCASSPQISGGGTDTQYFGPGTRLTVL.

The chain carries TRBV5-5 and TRBJ1-5; 11 bases align to TRBD1. CDR3 length: 15 amino acids. CDR1 is SGHKS, CDR2 YYEKEE, per germline (reference sequence). Trimming took 3 bases from V and 2 from J; bases not matched to a gene: 1. CDR3 sequence reads: CASSWDRGGNQPQHF. In DNA form, the CDR3 reads TGTGCCAGCAGCTGGGACAGGGGGGGCAATCAGCCCCAGCATTTT.

Here the CDR3 reads CASSIGGVPNEQFF. CDR3 nucleotide sequence: TGTGCCAGTAGTATAGGCGGGGTACCCAATGAGCAGTTCTTC. The chain joins TRBV19 to TRBJ2-1, with a tentative D call TRBD2 (6 bases). The V and J ends lost 1 base and 6 bases respectively, with 10 bases between them. Germline loops: CDR1 LNHDA, CDR2 SQIVND (reference sequence). This CDR3 spans 14 amino acids.

This chain links TRBV7-9 with TRBJ1-2; 7 nucleotides match TRBD1. The J segment lost 6 bases and the V segment lost 5 bases, leaving 12 bases of the junction unmatched. This CDR3 has 15 amino acids. The germline CDR1 and CDR2 sequences are SEHNR and FQNEAQ (reference sequence). The CDR3 DNA is TGTGCCAGCAGCCCGAGACAGGGTAATAAAAATGGCTACACCTTC. Amino acid sequence: CASSPRQGNKNGYTF.

As DNA, the CDR3 is TGTGCCTGGACACAGGGGGGCACCTACGAGCAGTACTTC. Its translation is CAWTQGGTYEQYF. The chain uses TRBV30 and TRBJ2-7, with 8 bases lining up with TRBD1. The J segment lost 2 bases and the V segment lost 4 bases, leaving 4 bases of the junction unmatched. CDR1 GTSNPN and CDR2 SVGIG come from the germline V gene (reference sequence). There are 13 residues in the CDR3.

This chain joins TRBV28 and TRBJ2-7; 9 nucleotides agree with TRBD2. The CDR3 totals 14 residues. The germline CDR1 and CDR2 sequences are MDHEN and SYDVKM. After removal of 7 bases from V and 2 bases from J, the junction contained 6 bases not matched to a gene. DNA of the CDR3: TGTGCCAGCATGACCAAGCGGGGGGCCTACGAGCAGTACTTC. Protein sequence: CASMTKRGAYEQYF.

This sequence joins TRBV11-3 and TRBJ2-7, with TRBD1 matching 7 bases. Unmatched junction bases numbered 8, after V lost 3 bases and J lost 3 bases. Looked up from germline, CDR1 is SGHNT and CDR2 is YENEEA. CDR3 length: 15 residues. The CDR3 loop reads CASSLNSGTDYEQYF. For the CDR3, the DNA is TGTGCCAGCAGCTTGAACTCCGGGACAGACTACGAGCAGTACTTC.

J is TRBJ2-4 and V is TRBV11-2; D gene uncertain. The germline gives CDR1 SGHAT, CDR2 FQNNGV. V was clipped by 9 bases and J by 1 base, with 13 bases between them. The CDR3 contains 14 residues. DNA for the CDR3: TGTGCCAGTCGCCGGAGTGGGGCCAAAAACATTCAGTACTTC. The encoded protein is CASRRSGAKNIQYF.

The rearrangement uses TRBV12-3 or TRBV12-4 and TRBJ1-2; 7 nucleotides agree with TRBD1. V lost 8 bases and J lost 4; bases outside the gene matches: 7. This CDR3 comprises 13 residues. The CDR3 DNA reads as TGTGCCAGCGTAAGCCGGGACAGCTATGGCTACACCTTC. As protein: CASVSRDSYGYTF.

V is TRBV11-2 and J is TRBJ1-1; tentatively, D is TRBD1 (6 bases). Germline-derived CDR1 and CDR2 are SGHAT and FQNNGV. The CDR3 length is 16 residues. V lost 0 bases and J lost 0, with 11 bases in between. The CDR3 sequence: CASSLEGGLLNTEAFF. The DNA for the CDR3 is TGTGCCAGCAGCTTAGAAGGGGGTTTACTGAACACTGAAGCTTTCTTT.

This chain joins TRBV27 and TRBJ1-1; no clear D. This CDR3 is built from 13 residues. The V end lost 3 bases, the J end lost 4 bases, and 9 bases lay between the germline ends. CDR1 MNHEY and CDR2 SMNVEV come from the germline V gene (reference sequence). The CDR3 region is CASSFGLGTEAFF. CDR3 nucleotide sequence: TGTGCCAGCAGTTTCGGACTCGGCACTGAAGCTTTCTTT.

The chain is built from TRBV7-8 and TRBJ1-3, with 8 positions matching TRBD1. CDR3 length equals 16 residues. V lost 2 bases to trimming and J lost 0 bases; unmatched junction nucleotides: 3. Germline CDR1 is SGHVS and CDR2 is FQNEAQ. The CDR3 sequence is CASSLRDRTSGNTIYF. CDR3 in DNA: TGTGCCAGCAGCTTACGGGACAGGACCTCTGGAAACACCATATATTTT.

The genes are TRBV7-9 and TRBJ2-7, with 7 positions matching TRBD2. This CDR3 is 14 amino acids long. The J segment lost 2 bases and the V segment lost 3 bases, leaving 4 bases of the junction unmatched. Per germline, CDR1 SEHNR and CDR2 FQNEAQ (reference sequence). As DNA, the CDR3 is TGTGCCAGCAGCTTTGGGGCGGGAGCCTACGAGCAGTACTTC. Amino acid sequence: CASSFGAGAYEQYF.

The table lists this clone with a count of one. CDR3: CASSVGPRRGGYTF. In DNA, the CDR3 is TGTGCCAGCAGCGTAGGACCGCGGCGGGGTGGCTACACCTTC. The chain employs TRBV9 and TRBJ1-2; the D is unclear. The ends were cut back, 0 bases at V and 7 bases at J, with 13 bases in the middle. Germline V gene sequence: CDR1 SGDLS, CDR2 YYNGEE. This CDR3 is 14 amino acids long.